A selection of T cell receptor beta chains follows, all from one sample in a study of OX40 agonist ivuxolimab in advanced cancers. Profiled with immunoSEQ multiplex PCR; TCRdb holds only in-frame clones, not every one. The sample includes 89,000 or so clones, about 89% of them seen just once. Sample: CD4+ or CD8+ T cells sorted from blood, taken in a trial of the OX40 agonist ivuxolimab. The receptors shown here come from an adult with an advanced solid tumor such as melanoma, head and neck, liver or kidney cancer. The CDR3 runs from the conserved cysteine through the conserved F or W. Each record gives: CDR3 DNA, CDR3 protein, D gene, J gene, V gene, clone size. The D gene is left open where the match is weak. Part of the rows lack a size; the others show once, few, many or a class for expanded clones.

TGCGCCAGCAGCCAAGTGGCTAGCGGGACCCCATACAATGAGCAGTTCTTC	CASSQVASGTPYNEQFF	TRBD2	TRBJ2-1	TRBV4-1	once
TGTGCCAGTAGTATCGATTTGGAGGCTTCGGGGCAGCCCCAGCATTTT	CASSIDLEASGQPQHF	NA	TRBJ1-5	TRBV19	NA
TGTGCCAGCAGCTTAGTCGTAGTCGAGGAAGACTCTAGCACAGATACGCAGTATTTT	CASSLVVVEEDSSTDTQYF	NA	TRBJ2-3	TRBV7-9	NA
TGTGCCTGGAGTCTCGGGACAGGCCCCTCTGGAAACACCATATATTTT	CAWSLGTGPSGNTIYF	TRBD1	TRBJ1-3	TRBV30	once
TGTGCCAGCAGTTACGCGACGGGGGGGGTTAATGAGCAGTTCTTC	CASSYATGGVNEQFF	TRBD2	TRBJ2-1	TRBV6-5	once
TGTGCCAGCAGCGTGGGACTAGCGGGAGTTAGATCTGAGCAGTTCTTC	CASSVGLAGVRSEQFF	TRBD2	TRBJ2-1	TRBV9	NA
TGTGCCAGCAGCCGACTAGCGGGGGGGGATACGCAGTATTTT	CASSRLAGGDTQYF	TRBD2	TRBJ2-3	TRBV7-8	NA
TGTGCCAGCAGCCAAGAGGCAGCGGGACTAGCGGGAGGAAAGACCGGGGAGCTGTTTTTT	CASSQEAAGLAGGKTGELFF	TRBD2	TRBJ2-2	TRBV4-2	NA
TGTGCCAGCAGTTTTAGCGGGGGCTCCTACGAGCAGTACTTC	CASSFSGGSYEQYF	TRBD2	TRBJ2-7	TRBV28	NA
TGTGCCAGCAGTTACTCCCGGGAAGAGGGACAGCCCCAGCATTTT	CASSYSREEGQPQHF	NA	TRBJ1-5	TRBV6-5	NA
TGTGCCAGCTCAGGGACAGGGGGCTTCACTGAAGCTTTCTTT	CASSGTGGFTEAFF	TRBD1	TRBJ1-1	TRBV18	NA
TGTGCCAGCAGCGTAGAATCGGGGACCCATGAGCAGTTCTTC	CASSVESGTHEQFF	NA	TRBJ2-1	TRBV9	NA
TGTGCCTGGAGCCTAGGGGAAAGTGAAGCTTTCTTT	CAWSLGESEAFF	NA	TRBJ1-1	TRBV30	NA
TGTGCCAGCAGCTGGGCTTCGAAGCAGTTCTTC	CASSWASKQFF	NA	TRBJ2-1	TRBV11-2	NA
TGTGCCAGCAGCCTCGGGACAGGGGGGGAAGCTTTCTTT	CASSLGTGGEAFF	TRBD1	TRBJ1-1	TRBV7-9	NA
TGTGCCAGCAGCGTAGAGGCGGGTAGCACAGATACGCAGTATTTT	CASSVEAGSTDTQYF	NA	TRBJ2-3	TRBV9	NA
TGCGCCAGCAGCCAAGATAAAAATGAAAAACTGTTTTTT	CASSQDKNEKLFF	NA	TRBJ1-4	TRBV4-3	NA
TGCGCCAGCAGCCAAGATACAGGGGGCTACGAGCAGTACTTC	CASSQDTGGYEQYF	TRBD1	TRBJ2-7	TRBV4-3	once
TGTGCCTGGAGTGTATTTCAGTACGAGCAGTACTTC	CAWSVFQYEQYF	NA	TRBJ2-7	TRBV30	NA
TGTGCCTGGAGTGTACCTGAGGGGTTCGGAGATACGCAGTATTTT	CAWSVPEGFGDTQYF	NA	TRBJ2-3	TRBV30	NA
TGTGCCAGCAGTGAAGGTTGGGGTGCCACTGAAGCTTTCTTT	CASSEGWGATEAFF	NA	TRBJ1-1	TRBV2	NA
TGTGCCAGCAGCTTGGGCGAGGAGAACTATGGCTACACCTTC	CASSLGEENYGYTF	NA	TRBJ1-2	TRBV11-2	NA
TGTGCCAGCAGTTTGAGGTTCTCTCAGCCCCAGCATTTT	CASSLRFSQPQHF	NA	TRBJ1-5	TRBV28	NA
TGTGCCAGCAGTGAAGGTAGCGGGAGAAGCAATGAGCAGTTCTTC	CASSEGSGRSNEQFF	TRBD2	TRBJ2-1	TRBV25-1	NA
TGTGCCAGCAGCTCCCCCGGGCAGGGATTTGATGGCTACACCTTC	CASSSPGQGFDGYTF	NA	TRBJ1-2	TRBV7-3	NA
TGTGCCAGCAGCTTGTTGGCGGGTACAGATACGCAGTATTTT	CASSLLAGTDTQYF	NA	TRBJ2-3	TRBV5-6	NA
TGTGCCAGCAGTTTAATACAGGGTAGTGAAGCTTTCTTT	CASSLIQGSEAFF	NA	TRBJ1-1	TRBV6-5	NA